Below, 31 T cell receptor beta chains from the same sample are listed, as sequenced in a study of T cells in Graves' hyperthyroidism and ophthalmopathy. Amplification of TCR beta CDR3 regions used RNA as the template. TCR CDR3 regions were first amplified by RT-PCR with HTBI primers. TCRdb passed the multiplex PCR reads through MiXCR, listing each CDR3 protein once. The table has about 640,000 distinct CDR3 sequences, roughly 20% seen once. The source material was blood. The source of these receptors is a man under 40 with Graves' ophthalmopathy.

With regard to this clonotype: It may be a read error: a sequence one base away is much more abundant. The rearrangement joins TRBV12-3 or TRBV12-4 to TRBJ2-7; the D is unclear. This CDR3 contains 16 residues. The DNA of the CDR3 is TGTGCCAGCAGTTACCAAGAAGTGGTAGTAAGCTACGAGCAGCACTTC. Protein product: CASSYQEVVVSYEQHF.

V gene TRBV29-1 combines with J gene TRBJ1-1; 9 nucleotides align to TRBD1. CDR1 is SQVTM and CDR2 is ANQGSEA in the germline V gene. This CDR3 is built from 12 residues. V was pared by 7 bases and J by 5 bases, with 5 bases of the junction left unmatched. The CDR3 spells CSARDRVTEAFF. The DNA of the CDR3 is TGCAGCGCCCGGGACAGGGTTACTGAAGCTTTCTTT.

This clonotype was picked up many times. This chain links TRBV3-1 with TRBJ1-4, with D tentatively TRBD1 (5 bases). Germline loops: CDR1 LGHDT, CDR2 YNNKEL (reference sequence). With 1 base removed from V and 6 bases from J, the gap between germline ends came to 12 bases. The CDR3 extends over 15 amino acids. The CDR3 loop is CASSQVRGDYEKLFF. The CDR3 nucleotides read TGTGCCAGCAGCCAAGTTAGAGGGGATTATGAAAAACTGTTTTTT. Full variable domain (remainder filled in from reference TRBV3-1 and TRBJ1-4): DTAVSQTPKYLVTQMGNDKSIKCEQNLGHDTMYWYKQDSKKFLKIMFSYNNKELIINETVPNRFSPKSPDKAHLNLHINSLELGDSAVYFCASSQVRGDYEKLFFGSGTQLSVL.

The sample holds a few counts of this clonotype. The chain recombines TRBV25-1 with TRBJ2-7; TRBD2 is a possible D gene (6 bases). CDR1 is MGHDK, CDR2 SYGVNS, per germline. This CDR3 region has 12 residues. V lost 6 bases, J lost 7 bases, and 13 bases lay in between. CDR3 residues: CASSYEGREQYF. The DNA for the CDR3 is TGTGCCAGCAGCTATGAGGGGAGGGAGCAGTACTTC.

The rearrangement links TRBV20-1 to TRBJ1-1; no definite D call. The CDR3 contains 11 residues. Per germline, CDR1 DFQATT and CDR2 SNEGSKA (reference sequence). The CDR3 nucleotides are TGCAGGGGTGGAGGGAACACTGAAGCTTTCTTT. Encoded protein: CRGGGNTEAFF.

This clonotype showed up just a few times. The chain joins TRBV6-1 to TRBJ2-5, with 8 bases fitting TRBD1. Germline V gene lookup returns CDR1 MNHNS and CDR2 SASEGT. The length of the CDR3 is 15 residues. The J segment lost 2 bases and the V segment lost 3 bases, leaving 5 bases of the junction unmatched. This CDR3 is CASSEQGAIQETQYF. The CDR3 DNA follows: TGTGCCAGCAGTGAGCAGGGGGCGATACAAGAGACCCAGTACTTC.

Points on this clonotype: One junction end does not reproduce the germline sequence, and a read error may be involved. This chain joins TRBV6-2 or TRBV6-3 and TRBJ2-7, with D unresolved. The CDR3 spans 16 residues. CDR1 MNHEY and CDR2 SVGEGT come from the germline V gene. The chain's CDR3 is CTSSPPLRLPGYEQYF. The CDR3 nucleotides are TGTACCAGCAGTCCACCTTTACGGCTTCCGGGCTACGAGCAGTACTTC.

CDR3 loop: CASSERGQGYNEQFF. In nucleotides, the CDR3 is TGTGCCAGCAGTGAAAGGGGACAGGGATACAATGAGCAGTTCTTC. The chain links TRBV2 to TRBJ2-1, with TRBD1 matching over 9 bases. Germline V gene lookup returns CDR1 SNHLY and CDR2 FYNNEI. This CDR3 spans 15 amino acids. Trimming at V came to 2 bases and at J to 4 bases, leaving 3 bases not matched to a gene.

The chain employs TRBV5-1 and TRBJ2-1; D remains unclear. Germline-derived CDR1 and CDR2 are SGHRS and YFSETQ. The germline V and J ends were trimmed by 4 bases and 0 bases, with 8 bases remaining between them. CDR3 length equals 14 residues. The CDR3 loop is CASSRASSYNEQFF. The CDR3 coding sequence is TGCGCCAGCAGCCGGGCCAGCTCCTACAATGAGCAGTTCTTC.

This clonotype was recorded a few times. The chain uses TRBV6-1 and TRBJ1-1; D might be TRBD1 (6 bases). CDR1 and CDR2 (germline): MNHNS, SASEGT. The V and J ends lost 8 bases and 7 bases respectively, with 20 bases between them. The CDR3 runs to 14 residues. The CDR3 DNA sequence: TGTGCCAGCGGGAGTAGGGGGATGCGCGGTGAAGCTTTCTTT. Protein product: CASGSRGMRGEAFF.

This clonotype has just a few counts. The CDR3 sequence is CAWSFYYGYTF. CDR3 sequence (DNA): TGTGCCTGGAGTTTTTACTATGGCTACACCTTC. This rearrangement joins TRBV30 to TRBJ1-2; no reliable D call. The ends were cut back, 2 bases at V and 3 bases at J, with 4 bases in the middle. The CDR3 covers 11 residues. Germline V CDR1 and CDR2: GTSNPN, SVGIG (reference sequence).

This clonotype has only a few counts. The chain combines TRBV11-2 with TRBJ2-2; 8 bases are shared with TRBD1. V lost 6 bases to trimming and J lost 1 base; unmatched junction nucleotides: 7. From germline, CDR1 is SGHAT and CDR2 FQNNGV. The CDR3 loop spans 16 amino acids. CDR3 protein: CASRDWDRLNTGELFF. The CDR3 region has the DNA TGTGCCAGCAGGGACTGGGACAGGTTGAACACCGGGGAGCTGTTTTTT.

This clonotype has a handful of counts. The CDR3 reads CASSWEAYGTYEQYF. In nucleotides, the CDR3 is TGTGCCAGTAGTTGGGAGGCCTACGGGACCTACGAGCAGTACTTC. The chain couples TRBV19 to TRBJ2-7, with D possibly TRBD2 on 6 matching bases. CDR3 length: 15 residues. Germline V lookup: CDR1 LNHDA, CDR2 SQIVND (reference sequence). Trimming stripped 5 bases from V and 2 bases from J, with 16 bases between.

The chain combines TRBV24-1 with TRBJ2-2; unclear D gene. The V and J ends lost 9 bases and 1 base respectively, with 14 bases between them. Germline V gives CDR1 KGHDR, CDR2 SFDVKD. This CDR3 contains 15 residues. CDR3 region: CATGTSLENTGELFF. CDR3 nucleotide sequence: TGTGCCACCGGAACGTCCCTGGAGAACACCGGGGAGCTGTTTTTT.

This clonotype was picked up a small number of times. This chain connects TRBV7-9 to TRBJ2-4; TRBD2 matches 8 bases. V lost 5 bases and J lost 1; bases outside the gene matches: 13. Germline CDR1 reads SEHNR; CDR2 reads FQNEAQ (reference sequence). This CDR3 region has 18 residues. The chain's CDR3 is CASSRLSGSFRAKNIQYF. The DNA for the CDR3 is TGTGCCAGCAGCCGTCTAAGCGGGAGTTTTAGGGCCAAAAACATTCAGTACTTC.

The genes are TRBV7-2 and TRBJ2-7; D perhaps matches TRBD2 (6 bases). From germline, CDR1 is SGHTA and CDR2 FQGNSA. V was shortened by 3 bases and J by 3 bases, with 18 bases between the two germline ends. The CDR3 is made up of 16 amino acids. The CDR3 reads CASSFGSWDGGYEQYF. The DNA for the CDR3 is TGTGCCAGCAGCTTTGGGAGTTGGGACGGGGGCTACGAGCAGTACTTC.

This clonotype has more than one count but fewer than ten. The chain joins TRBV19 to TRBJ1-5; a weak D match, TRBD1 (6 bases). The V gene lost 1 base and the J gene lost 7 bases, with 20 bases spanning the gap. There are 17 residues in the CDR3. Per germline, CDR1 LNHDA and CDR2 SQIVND (reference sequence). The CDR3 DNA sequence: TGTGCCAGTAGTATAGTTCCCGACAGGAGAAACGTGCAGCCCCAGCATTTT. Its protein product is CASSIVPDRRNVQPQHF.

This clonotype was detected ten times or more. The chain carries TRBV3-1 and TRBJ2-1; TRBD2 is a possible D gene (5 bases). Between the trimmed V and J ends, which lost 4 bases and 5 bases, there was a span of 12 bases. Germline assignment: CDR1 LGHDT and CDR2 YNNKEL (reference sequence). The CDR3 has 14 residues. The CDR3 sequence is CASSLASRNNEQFF. CDR3 sequence (DNA): TGTGCCAGCAGCCTAGCTAGCAGGAACAATGAGCAGTTCTTC.

In its sample, this clonotype was seen a few times. The CDR3 sequence: CASSLKAATDTQYF. CDR3 nucleotide sequence: TGTGCCAGCAGTTTAAAAGCCGCTACAGATACGCAGTATTTT. The chain is built from TRBV28 and TRBJ2-3; no clear D gene. This CDR3 has 14 residues. Per the germline V gene, CDR1 is MDHEN and CDR2 is SYDVKM. The V end lost 2 bases, the J end lost 3 bases, and 9 bases lay between the germline ends.

This clonotype was seen only a few times. The CDR3 DNA reads TGTGCCAGCAGTCCCGGGACTTTAGCCAAAAACATTCAGTACTTC. Its translation: CASSPGTLAKNIQYF. The V gene is TRBV28, the J gene TRBJ2-4, with D perhaps matching TRBD2 (6 bases). This CDR3 is 15 amino acids long. Trimming removed 5 bases from V and 0 bases from J, with 11 bases in between. CDR1 is MDHEN, CDR2 SYDVKM, per germline.

With regard to this clonotype: Since a much larger clone is just one base distant, this may be a read error. The chain's CDR3 is CASREYNEQFF. In DNA form, the CDR3 reads TGTGCCAGCAGAGAATACAATGAGCAGTTCTTC. The V gene is TRBV6-1, the J gene TRBJ2-1; D is unclear. This CDR3 spans 11 amino acids. The germline V and J ends were trimmed by 6 bases and 4 bases, with 4 bases remaining between them. Germline loops: CDR1 MNHNS, CDR2 SASEGT.

The chain uses TRBV19 and TRBJ1-5; D unclear. The ends were cut back, 4 bases at V and 0 bases at J, with 16 bases in the middle. This CDR3 comprises 17 residues. Germline CDR1 and CDR2: LNHDA and SQIVND (reference sequence). For the CDR3, the DNA is TGTGCCAGTAGTAGCTTTGCGACGGGGAGTAGCAATCAGCCCCAGCATTTT. Its translation: CASSSFATGSSNQPQHF. The full variable domain, with the rest looked up from reference TRBV19 and TRBJ1-5, is DGGITQSPKYLFRKEGQNVTLSCEQNLNHDAMYWYRQDPGQGLRLIYYSQIVNDFQKGDIAEGYSVSREKKESFPLTVTSAQKNPTAFYLCASSSFATGSSNQPQHFGDGTRLSIL.

The chain employs TRBV7-9 and TRBJ2-7; D could derive from TRBD1 or TRBD2 (5 bases each). CDR1 is SEHNR, CDR2 FQNEAQ, per germline (reference sequence). Trimming shortened V by 8 bases and J by 4 bases, and 21 bases separated the two germline ends. The CDR3 totals 15 residues. CDR3 loop: CASLGPGAAVYEQYF. DNA for the CDR3: TGTGCCAGCCTCGGGCCCGGGGCAGCAGTATACGAGCAGTACTTC. The complete variable domain, with remaining parts taken from reference TRBV7-9 and TRBJ2-7, reads DTGVSQNPRHKITKRGQNVTFRCDPISEHNRLYWYRQTLGQGPEFLTYFQNEAQLEKSRLLSDRFSAERPKGSFSTLEIQRTEQGDSAMYLCASLGPGAAVYEQYFGPGTRLTVT.

J is TRBJ1-5 and V is TRBV19, with 8 bases that match TRBD1. V lost 1 base to trimming and J lost 5 bases; unmatched junction nucleotides: 4. In germline, CDR1 is LNHDA, CDR2 SQIVND (reference sequence). This CDR3 has 15 residues. This chain's CDR3 is CASSIAGGWYQPQHF. Written as DNA, the CDR3 is TGTGCCAGTAGTATAGCAGGGGGCTGGTATCAGCCCCAGCATTTT.

The sample holds many counts of this clonotype. DNA for the CDR3: TGTGCCAGCAGTTTTGGACAGGGCGGTGAGCAGTTCTTC. Its protein is CASSFGQGGEQFF. The chain links TRBV12-3 or TRBV12-4 to TRBJ2-1; 8 bases match TRBD1. This CDR3 spans 13 amino acids. J lost 9 bases, V lost 3 bases, and 4 bases had no gene match.

This clonotype was seen at least ten times. The chain joins TRBV28 to TRBJ1-1, with 7 bases lining up with TRBD1. Germline CDR1 is MDHEN and CDR2 is SYDVKM. With V trimmed by 2 bases and J by 6 bases, 9 bases remained unmatched. The CDR3 has 15 amino acids. CDR3 in DNA: TGTGCCAGCAGTTTAGGGGCAGGGGGTCAGGCTGAAGCTTTCTTT. Translated, it gives CASSLGAGGQAEAFF.

The chain couples TRBV10-2 to TRBJ2-7; perhaps TRBD2 as D (5 bases). V was shortened by 5 bases and J by 1 base, with 12 bases between the two germline ends. Germline V gene sequence: CDR1 WSHSY, CDR2 SAAADI. This CDR3 comprises 14 residues. In DNA form, the CDR3 reads TGCGCCAGCAGTACCCAGGAGGTATCCTACGAGCAGTACTTC. The encoded protein is CASSTQEVSYEQYF.

This clonotype occurred many times. This chain connects TRBV7-9 to TRBJ1-1, with 7 bases identical to TRBD1. Germline V gives CDR1 SEHNR, CDR2 FQNEAQ (reference sequence). The V segment lost 1 base and the J segment 7 bases; nucleotides outside the gene matches: 0. This CDR3 region has 12 residues. CDR3 nucleotide sequence: TGTGCCAGCAGCTTAGGGGACAGTGAAGCTTTCTTT. Protein product: CASSLGDSEAFF. Complete variable domain (other parts from reference TRBV7-9 and TRBJ1-1): DTGVSQNPRHKITKRGQNVTFRCDPISEHNRLYWYRQTLGQGPEFLTYFQNEAQLEKSRLLSDRFSAERPKGSFSTLEIQRTEQGDSAMYLCASSLGDSEAFFGQGTRLTVV.

Only a few counts were recorded for this clonotype. The J gene is TRBJ1-4, the V gene TRBV7-9; D is ambiguous. V lost 11 bases and J 8 bases, leaving 18 bases between the germline ends. Germline-derived CDR1 and CDR2 are SEHNR and FQNEAQ (reference sequence). The CDR3 is 13 amino acids. The CDR3 sequence: CAASAAGEEKLFF. DNA of the CDR3: TGTGCCGCCTCTGCCGCCGGGGAGGAAAAACTGTTTTTT.

Many counts were recorded for this clonotype. The rearrangement joins TRBV7-9 to TRBJ1-1; D gene unclear. This CDR3 is built from 14 residues. Germline V gives CDR1 SEHNR, CDR2 FQNEAQ (reference sequence). With 5 bases removed from V and 4 bases from J, the gap between germline ends came to 14 bases. CDR3 region: CASSQDGLGTEAFF. As DNA, the CDR3 is TGTGCCAGCAGCCAGGATGGGCTGGGCACTGAAGCTTTCTTT.

This clonotype was recorded at least ten times. The chain recombines TRBV28 with TRBJ2-4; 9 nucleotides line up with TRBD1. Germline CDR1 is MDHEN and CDR2 is SYDVKM. The CDR3 totals 14 residues. The V gene end was trimmed by 5 bases and the J gene end by 7 bases; junction bases not matched to a gene: 6. Here the CDR3 reads CASSPGTGPNIQYF. The CDR3 DNA sequence: TGTGCCAGCAGTCCTGGGACAGGGCCCAACATTCAGTACTTC.